The 5 T cell receptor beta chains below were found in one sample sequenced in a study of shared clonotypes between healthy human individuals. Generated by immunoSEQ multiplex PCR, the TCRdb table keeps only in-frame clones and is missing some. The sample comprises approximately 470,000 clones, approximately 80% of which are singletons, and approximately 12% rests with the top ten. The specimen was PBMCs. These receptors were collected from a woman aged 40 to 50 in good health. Some clones in this sample may be carry-over from other donors' samples.

J is TRBJ2-4 and V is TRBV2; the D gene could be TRBD1 or TRBD2 (5 bases each). Between the trimmed V and J ends, which lost 7 bases and 0 bases, there was a span of 28 bases. This CDR3 has 20 amino acids. The V gene's germline CDR1 is SNHLY and CDR2 FYNNEI. In DNA form, the CDR3 reads TGTGCCAGCACTCTTCTCCGGGACCATGAGTTCCAACTAGCCAAAAACATTCAGTACTTC. This sequence encodes CASTLLRDHEFQLAKNIQYF.

The V call is TRBV15, the J call TRBJ2-4; 8 bases map to TRBD1. The CDR3 length is 18 residues. After removal of 2 bases from V and 2 bases from J, the junction contained 11 bases not matched to a gene. Germline values: CDR1 LNHNV, CDR2 YYDKDF (reference sequence). The CDR3 nucleotides read TGTGCCACCAGCAGACCCCCGCAGGGGGCCTTACCCAAAAACATTCAGTACTTC. Its protein is CATSRPPQGALPKNIQYF.

The V call is TRBV4-3, the J call TRBJ2-1; 12 nucleotides align to TRBD2. The V gene's germline CDR1 is LGHNA and CDR2 YSLEER. The CDR3 length is 16 residues. V trimming: 2 bases; J trimming: 8 bases; junction bases outside the gene matches: 7. CDR3 nucleotides: TGCGCCAGCAGCCAATCCCCTAGCGGGAGGGTCCATGAGCAGTTCTTC. It specifies CASSQSPSGRVHEQFF.

The chain carries TRBV4-3 and TRBJ1-2; D is undetermined. V lost 0 bases, J lost 7 bases, and 15 bases lay in between. The CDR3 consists of 15 residues. Germline-derived CDR1 and CDR2 are LGHNA and YSLEER. CDR3 sequence reads: CASSQDVSQGRGYTF. The CDR3 DNA reads TGCGCCAGCAGCCAAGATGTAAGCCAAGGTCGTGGCTACACCTTC.

The chain links TRBV27 to TRBJ2-7; D gene ambiguous. The germline gives CDR1 MNHEY, CDR2 SMNVEV (reference sequence). V was clipped by 3 bases and J by 2 bases, with 8 bases between them. The CDR3 runs 13 residues. The CDR3: CASSLDLTYEQYF. CDR3 nucleotide sequence: TGTGCCAGCAGTTTGGACCTCACCTACGAGCAGTACTTC.